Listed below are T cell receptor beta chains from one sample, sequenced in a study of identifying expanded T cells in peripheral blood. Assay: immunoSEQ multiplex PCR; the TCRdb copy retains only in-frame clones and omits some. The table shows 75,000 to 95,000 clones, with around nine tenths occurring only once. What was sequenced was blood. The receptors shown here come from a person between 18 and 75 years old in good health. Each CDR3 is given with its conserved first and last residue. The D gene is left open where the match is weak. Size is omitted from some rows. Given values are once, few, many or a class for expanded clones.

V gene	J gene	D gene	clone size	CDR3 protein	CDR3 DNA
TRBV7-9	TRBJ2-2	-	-	CASSLVQGDGELFF	TGTGCCAGCAGCTTAGTACAGGGTGACGGGGAGCTGTTTTTT
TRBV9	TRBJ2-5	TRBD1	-	CASSVTGEETQYF	TGTGCCAGCAGCGTGACAGGGGAGGAGACCCAGTACTTC
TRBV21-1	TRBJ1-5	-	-	CASLLGTPQHF	TGTGCCAGCCTTTTGGGGACGCCCCAGCATTTT
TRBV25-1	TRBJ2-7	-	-	CASSESLGGTYEQYF	TGTGCCAGCAGTGAATCCCTCGGCGGCACCTACGAGCAGTACTTC
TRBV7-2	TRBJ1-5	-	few	CASSLVGGSNQPQHF	TGTGCCAGCAGCTTAGTAGGTGGGAGCAATCAGCCCCAGCATTTT
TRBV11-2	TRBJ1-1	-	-	CASSTEGGSTEAFF	TGTGCCAGCAGCACCGAGGGGGGGAGCACTGAAGCTTTCTTT
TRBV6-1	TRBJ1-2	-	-	CASSEHKTVITSVGYGYTF	TGTGCCAGCAGTGAGCACAAGACAGTAATAACATCCGTCGGCTATGGCTACACCTTC
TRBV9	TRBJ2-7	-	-	CASSVGFGAYEQYF	TGTGCCAGCAGCGTAGGATTTGGAGCCTACGAGCAGTACTTC
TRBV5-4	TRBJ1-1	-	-	CASSPWTPNTEAFF	TGTGCCAGCAGCCCCTGGACCCCGAACACTGAAGCTTTCTTT
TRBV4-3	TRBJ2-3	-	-	CASSQVGASGLSTDTQYF	TGCGCCAGCAGCCAAGTCGGGGCGTCGGGGTTAAGCACAGATACGCAGTATTTT
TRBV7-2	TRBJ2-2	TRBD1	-	CASSGPGQLNTGELFF	TGTGCCAGCAGCGGCCCGGGACAGCTGAACACCGGGGAGCTGTTTTTT
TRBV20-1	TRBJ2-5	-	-	CSARPEETQYF	TGCAGTGCTAGACCGGAAGAGACCCAGTACTTC
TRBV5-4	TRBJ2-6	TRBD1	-	CASSGTGSAGANVLTF	TGTGCCAGCAGCGGGACAGGGTCCGCTGGGGCCAACGTCCTGACTTTC
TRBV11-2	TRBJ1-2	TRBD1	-	CASSLAGTGENVFF	TGTGCCAGCAGCTTAGCGGGTACAGGGGAAAATGTTTTCTTC
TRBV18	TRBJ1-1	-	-	CASSPKTALSIPEAFF	TGTGCCAGCTCACCGAAGACAGCCCTTTCTATTCCTGAAGCTTTCTTT
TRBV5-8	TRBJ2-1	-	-	CASSRTGFVNEQFF	TGTGCCAGCAGCCGAACGGGGTTTGTAAATGAGCAGTTCTTC
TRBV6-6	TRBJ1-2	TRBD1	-	CASSPQGNYGYTF	TGTGCCAGCAGTCCACAGGGGAACTATGGCTACACCTTC
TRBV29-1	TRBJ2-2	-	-	CSVEDRGARTTNTGELFF	TGCAGCGTTGAAGATCGTGGTGCCAGGACGACGAACACCGGGGAGCTGTTTTTT
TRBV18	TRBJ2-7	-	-	CASSPDRATYEQYF	TGTGCCAGCTCACCGGACCGGGCCACCTACGAGCAGTACTTC
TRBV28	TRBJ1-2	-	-	CASLTSGVGYGYTF	TGTGCCAGCCTCACATCGGGGGTGGGCTATGGCTACACCTTC